This T cell receptor beta chain emerged from a study of regulatory T cells in long-lasting Graves disease (dated by TCRdb to the early 2020s). Concerning the study at large: Antithyroid drugs had been taken for less than 3 months by newly diagnosed Graves' disease patients. Persistent Graves' disease patients were compared with newly diagnosed Graves' disease patients by peripheral blood TCR sequencing and RNA sequencing. The study was conducted in China and was registered as a clinical trial. TCR sequencing covered about 13 persistent and some 20 newly diagnosed Graves' disease patients, around 33 samples in total. The research as a whole found: TRBV28, TRBJ1-2 and TRBJ2-5 were preferentially used in persistent disease, while TRBV20-1 and TRBJ2-1 were favored in newly diagnosed disease. The small sample size was acknowledged by the authors as a limitation that may reduce accuracy. Because the primary lesion, thyroid tissue, could not be accessed, the study looked at peripheral blood alone. Sequencing and analysis were limited to the TCR beta chain. Compared with newly diagnosed patients, persistent Graves' disease patients had lower TCR Shannon entropy and fewer highly expanded clones, which suggests clonal expansion. Persistent patients shared more public clonotypes among themselves (over 2,500) than newly diagnosed patients did (roughly 910).

This clonotype has a count of ten or more. The target of this receptor is not known. Base qualities are missing; no much larger clone stands one base away. The CDR3 sequence holds 15 residues, the cysteine and phenylalanine included. Only CDR3 DNA is held: 45 bases, read in frame from base 1. Based on the germline V gene, the CDR1 and CDR2 sequences are SGHAT and FQNNGV. V sheds 5 bases and J sheds 2 bases, leaving 16 bases between their ends. Library method: multiplex PCR. Sequencer: Illumina HiSeq 4000. CDR3 regions were amplified by Arm-PCR with iRepertoire HTBI primers to construct TCR beta libraries. Before sequencing, the PCR products went through gel purification. The study's own analysis went as follows. Across samples, 60 to 80 TRBV and 13 to 15 TRBJ segments were identified and used for gene usage analysis of CDR3 amino acid clonotypes. Filtered high-quality paired reads were merged into contigs using COPE and FqMerger. BLAST was used to align contigs to IMGT TRBV, TRBD and TRBJ reference genes, with CDR3 defined following IMGT. Clonotypes above 0.1% frequency were classified as highly expanded clones. Shannon entropy served as the measure of repertoire diversity, while the Gini coefficient captured V-J evenness. A clonotype found in more than one individual was treated as public. TCRdb reprocessing: public reads trimmed at Q25 with fastp, clones called with MiXCR, in-frame beta chains kept. Identical CDR3 proteins give one entry, which carries the most common genes and DNA. For this entry, the V and J calls and clone size follow TCRdb and not the study's own pipeline. The sample table records approximately 540,000 distinct CDR3 sequences; 12% of these occur just once. In total, the top ten clones hold roughly 9.3% of the sample.

Sample time point, as interpreted from the label and publication: newly diagnosed GD, antithyroid drugs for less than 3 months. For both TCR sequencing and RNA sequencing, RNA was extracted from PBMCs in TRIzol. The diagnosis of Graves' disease was made according to American Thyroid Association guidelines. Patients for the study were recruited at an endocrinology department in Xi'an, China. Each patient gave 9 to 10 milliliters of peripheral blood, collected in an EDTA anticoagulant tube. PBMCs were isolated by Ficoll Paque Plus density gradient separation without further T cell sorting. RNA quality was checked with an Agilent 2100 Bioanalyzer and agarose gel, and concentration with a NanoDrop 2000. The sample was also reused in another study, on T cells in Graves' hyperthyroidism and ophthalmopathy. Drawing on the second study: Stable Graves' hyperthyroidism was defined as no progression to ophthalmopathy during 18 months of follow-up. Hyperthyroidism patients were newly diagnosed, had a disease duration of under 2 months, and were aged 18 to 65 years. The study excluded patients with uncontrolled infections, other autoimmune diseases, pregnancy or lactation. Diagnoses relied on clinical symptoms, serum thyroxine and TRAb, thyroid ultrasound and orbital computed tomography. The first round of RT-PCR for the TCR CDR3 was performed with the HTBI primer set and the Qiagen OneStep RT-PCR kit. Most expanded thyroid clonotypes (frequency above 0.001) were also found in blood, which suggests that blood repertoires may mirror thyroid immune responses. Ophthalmopathy was separated from stable hyperthyroidism by a 13 V-J signature model, with around 88% sensitivity and about 84% specificity obtained in cross-validation and 80%/75% obtained in testing. During validation, the model predicted progression to ophthalmopathy a median of roughly 7.1 months ahead of onset, with more than 55% sensitivity and 72% to 80% specificity. To identify TCR V-J signatures that set the groups apart, the researchers used a discovery cohort of approximately 98 patients, made up of 40 to 45 with Graves' ophthalmopathy and 57 with stable Graves' hyperthyroidism. Prospective prediction of ophthalmopathy was tested in an independent validation cohort consisting of 18 to 20 hyperthyroidism patients and over 15 patients who later progressed to ophthalmopathy. The 100 or so discovery patients were randomly divided into training and test sets at a 7:3 ratio. In addition, the study compared T-cell repertoires in thyroid tissue and in blood from several Graves' hyperthyroidism patients. After blood sampling, hyperthyroidism patients were treated with methimazole at a starting dose of 30 mg daily, and ophthalmopathy patients were treated with high-dose intravenous methylprednisolone. Libraries were constructed in a second round of multiplex PCR, after which size selection and purification were performed. Libraries were sequenced paired-end with 100 bp reads on an Illumina HiSeq2000. SOAPnuke was used to process the raw data, throwing out any read that contained adapters or uncalled bases, had a mean Phred below 15, or lacked an exact constant-primer or identifier match. High-quality paired reads were merged using COPE v1.2.5, and each unique nucleotide sequence was defined as a clonotype. MiTCR v1.1 was used to align clonotypes to the IMGT TRBV, TRBD and TRBJ reference segments. The analysis was restricted to V-J combinations with a frequency above 0.0001, which together covered 98% to 99.2% of the repertoires. A TCS score was defined as the ratio between F50 (clonal expansion) and ExV (chaos), using BLOSUM62-based TCRdist between CDR3 peptides within each V-J. Welch's t-statistics and random forest reduced approximately 520 V-J features to 13, which were used in a naive Bayes classifier (R e1071). No statistical method was used to fix the sample size in advance, and group allocation was not hidden from the investigators. The paper describes TCR Vbeta CDR3 sequencing of around 130 peripheral blood samples, made up of 43 ophthalmopathy patients, more than 70 hyperthyroidism patients and 17 progressor patients.

The sample was peripheral blood mononuclear cells (PBMCs), taken at new diagnosis, from a patient treated with antithyroid drugs. This sequence originates from a woman in her twenties or thirties with Graves disease. Donor details come from another sample of the same person, matched by shared clones. The chain couples TRBV11-2 to TRBJ2-7; possibly the D gene is TRBD2, per 6 matching bases. The CDR3 region reads CASSRAVRGTYEQYF. DNA sequence: TGTGCCAGCAGCCGGGCGGTCCGGGGGACCTACGAGCAGTACTTC.